These T cell receptor beta chains were read from a single sample in a study of T-cell memory formation after mild COVID-19. TCRdb redid the calling of the 5' RACE reads with MiXCR, one entry per CDR3 protein. The table records 150,000 to 200,000 distinct CDR3 sequences, roughly 12% of them present only once. The sample consisted of PBMCs or a T cell subset sorted from them (not recorded which). The source of these receptors is a man aged 18 to 30 who had mild COVID-19 (a few samples of this study predate the infection). Cell type and time point are not known. Each CDR3 is given with its conserved first and last residue. The D gene is left open where the match is weak. Clone size is stated in some rows and not others, as once, few, many or a class when expanded.

TRBV11-3	TRBD1	-	TRBJ2-7	TGTGCCAGCAGCCCTCGACAGGGTACCCACGAGCAGTACTTC	CASSPRQGTHEQYF
TRBV18	-	-	TRBJ1-2	TGTGCCAGCTCCCCGACAATAGACGGGAACTATGGCTACACCTTC	CASSPTIDGNYGYTF
TRBV5-6	TRBD1	-	TRBJ1-1	TGTGCCAGCAGCTTCGAAACAGGGGCGGGGACTGAAGCTTTCTTT	CASSFETGAGTEAFF
TRBV7-2	TRBD1	many	TRBJ1-5	TGTGCCAGCAGCTCCGAGACAGGGGGCCAAGGGCCCCAGCATTTT	CASSSETGGQGPQHF
TRBV3-1	-	many	TRBJ2-1	TGTGCCAGCAGCCACCTGGGCGGGGATGAGCAGTTCTTC	CASSHLGGDEQFF
TRBV7-7	TRBD2	few	TRBJ2-5	TGTGCTAGCGGGGCCTCTTTAGCAGAGACCCAGTACTTC	CASGASLAETQYF
TRBV4-2	TRBD2	-	TRBJ2-2	TGTGCCAGCAGCCAAGTGGGGGGACTAGCGAACACCGGGGAGCTGTTTTTT	CASSQVGGLANTGELFF
TRBV5-4	-	-	TRBJ1-2	TGTGCCAGCAGCTTGGCGCCAGGGGATGGCTACACCTTC	CASSLAPGDGYTF
TRBV6-5	-	-	TRBJ2-6	TGTGCCAGCAGGAAAGTCTCCTCTGGGGCCAACGTCCTGACTTTC	CASRKVSSGANVLTF
TRBV7-2	-	-	TRBJ2-3	TGTGCCAGCAGCCTTTACACAGGCATCACAGATACGCAGTATTTT	CASSLYTGITDTQYF
TRBV12-3/TRBV12-4	TRBD2	few	TRBJ2-3	TGTGCCAGCAGTTTAGCGGGAGCGGGGCTGCAGTATTTT	CASSLAGAGLQYF
TRBV12-3/TRBV12-4	-	-	TRBJ2-1	TGTGCCAGCAGTTTACTTGCCAGAGACAATGAGCAGTTCTTC	CASSLLARDNEQFF
TRBV5-6	TRBD2	few	TRBJ2-3	TGTGCCAGCAGCCAATCCAGCGGGGCCACAGATACGCAGTATTTT	CASSQSSGATDTQYF
TRBV29-1	TRBD2	few	TRBJ2-3	TGCAGCGTTGGAGGGCGCGGGGGGCACGAAGATACGCAGTATTTT	CSVGGRGGHEDTQYF
TRBV4-3	-	-	TRBJ2-7	TGCGCCAGCAGCCAAAGATGGGGGGCCACATACGAGCAGTACTTC	CASSQRWGATYEQYF
TRBV6-2/TRBV6-3	-	few	TRBJ2-2	TGTGCCAGCAGTTCCATTCTCACCAACACCGGGGAGCTGTTTTTT	CASSSILTNTGELFF
TRBV7-2	-	-	TRBJ1-5	TGTGCCAGCAGCTCGTTTAATCAGCCCCAGCATTTT	CASSSFNQPQHF
TRBV27	-	-	TRBJ2-7	TGTGCCAGCAGTTTAGCGGCAGTAGGGTCCTACGAGCAGTACTTC	CASSLAAVGSYEQYF
TRBV4-1	TRBD1	few	TRBJ2-7	TGCGCCAGCAGCCAACCTGGGACAGGGGAATCCTACGAGCAGTACTTC	CASSQPGTGESYEQYF
TRBV12-3/TRBV12-4	TRBD2	many	TRBJ2-5	TGTGCCAGCACCGTAGCGGGGGGGGAAGAGACCCAGTACTTC	CASTVAGGEETQYF
TRBV12-3/TRBV12-4	-	-	TRBJ2-1	TGTGCCAGCAGTTTTGGCGGCAGGGGAGGGGGGAAAACTACCTACAATGAGCAGTTCTTC	CASSFGGRGGGKTTYNEQFF
TRBV10-3	-	-	TRBJ1-3	TGTGCCATCAGTGAGTCGATCGTTGCAGCGGGAAACACCATATATTTT	CAISESIVAAGNTIYF
TRBV4-2	TRBD2	-	TRBJ2-3	TGTGCCAGCAGCCAGATGGGGACTAGCGGGGTGACAGATACGCAGTATTTT	CASSQMGTSGVTDTQYF
TRBV20-1	-	few	TRBJ1-4	TGCAGTGCTATCTCCCTCCCAGACGGGGAAAAACTGTTTTTT	CSAISLPDGEKLFF
TRBV7-9	TRBD2	few	TRBJ2-7	TGTGCCAGCAGCCCCCCCGGGACGGGAGGATCCGAGCAGTACTTC	CASSPPGTGGSEQYF
TRBV3-1	-	many	TRBJ2-7	TGTGCCAGCAGTCCCCGGGGCGGCGAGCAGTACTTC	CASSPRGGEQYF
TRBV20-1	TRBD1	many	TRBJ1-6	TGCAGTGCTAGGGGACAGGCAGATTCACCCCTCCACTTT	CSARGQADSPLHF
TRBV25-1	-	-	TRBJ2-5	TGTGCCAGCAGTGATCCCAGGCAAGAGACCCAGTACTTC	CASSDPRQETQYF
TRBV7-2	TRBD1	many	TRBJ1-2	TGTGCCAGCAGCTTCGGGACAGGGGGCTATGGCTACACCTTC	CASSFGTGGYGYTF
TRBV10-3	-	-	TRBJ2-5	TGTGCCATCAATCGGGCGTGGGGGGAGACCCAGTACTTC	CAINRAWGETQYF
TRBV6-1	-	few	TRBJ1-2	TGTGCCAGCAGTGAACCGCCTCCTAACTATGGCTACACCTTC	CASSEPPPNYGYTF
TRBV5-1	TRBD2	-	TRBJ2-3	TGCGCCAGCAGGATCATGAGCGGGGGGGCCGGTGGCACAGATACGCAGTATTTT	CASRIMSGGAGGTDTQYF
TRBV12-3/TRBV12-4	TRBD2	many	TRBJ2-2	TGTGCCAGCAGTTTAGCCCCGGGAGGGACCGGGGAGCTGTTTTTT	CASSLAPGGTGELFF
TRBV4-1	-	many	TRBJ1-3	TGCGCCAGCAGCAAGGAGGGAAACACCATATATTTT	CASSKEGNTIYF
TRBV3-1	TRBD1	few	TRBJ1-6	TGTGCCAGCAGCCCCCAGCCGACAGGGGGCTCACCCCTCCACTTT	CASSPQPTGGSPLHF
TRBV20-1	TRBD1	many	TRBJ1-1	TGCAGTGCCCCACAGGGGTGGGCTGAAGCTTTCTTT	CSAPQGWAEAFF
TRBV3-1	-	-	TRBJ1-2	TGTGCCAGCAGCCCCTCAAGGTCGTCTGGCTACACCTTC	CASSPSRSSGYTF
TRBV7-9	TRBD2	-	TRBJ2-7	TGTGCCAGCAGCTCCTCCGGGACTAACGAGCAGTACTTC	CASSSSGTNEQYF
TRBV6-5	-	-	TRBJ1-1	TGTGCCAGCAGTTACTCAGGGGCTAACACTGAAGCTTTCTTT	CASSYSGANTEAFF
TRBV20-1	TRBD2	few	TRBJ2-2	TGCAGTGCTCCCCTAGCGGGGGGGCCCGGGGAGCTGTTTTTT	CSAPLAGGPGELFF
TRBV24-1	-	once	TRBJ2-1	TGTGCCACCAGTGGCCAGTCTAGTCAGTTCTTC	CATSGQSSQFF
TRBV7-2	TRBD1	-	TRBJ2-3	TGTGCCAGCAGCCTCTGGACAGGGGGGTTCGCCACAGATACGCAGTATTTT	CASSLWTGGFATDTQYF
TRBV4-2	TRBD1	-	TRBJ1-1	TGTGCCAGCAGCCGTCCGCAGGGGGCGACCGGGAACACTGAAGCTTTCTTT	CASSRPQGATGNTEAFF
TRBV7-2	-	many	TRBJ1-5	TGTGCCAGCAGCAAGGGGGGACAGCCCCAGCATTTT	CASSKGGQPQHF
TRBV18	-	few	TRBJ1-4	TGTGCCAGCTCACCAGGCCGGAGGACGGATGAAAAACTGTTTTTT	CASSPGRRTDEKLFF
TRBV3-1	TRBD1	once	TRBJ2-3	TGTGCCAGCAGCCAATGGACAGGGCCCACAGATACGCAGTATTTT	CASSQWTGPTDTQYF